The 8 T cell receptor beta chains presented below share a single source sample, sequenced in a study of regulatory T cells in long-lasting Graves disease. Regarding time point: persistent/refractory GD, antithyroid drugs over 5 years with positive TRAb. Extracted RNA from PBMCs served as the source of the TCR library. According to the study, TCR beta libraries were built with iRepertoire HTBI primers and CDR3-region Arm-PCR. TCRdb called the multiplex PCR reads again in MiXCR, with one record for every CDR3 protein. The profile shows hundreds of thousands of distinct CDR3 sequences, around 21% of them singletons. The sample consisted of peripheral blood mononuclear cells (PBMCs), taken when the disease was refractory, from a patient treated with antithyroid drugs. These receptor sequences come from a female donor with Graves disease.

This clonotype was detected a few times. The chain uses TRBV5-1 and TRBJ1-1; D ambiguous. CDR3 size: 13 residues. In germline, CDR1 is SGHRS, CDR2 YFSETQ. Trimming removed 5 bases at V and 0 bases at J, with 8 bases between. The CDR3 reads CASSKVMNTEAFF. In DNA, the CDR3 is TGCGCCAGCAGTAAGGTTATGAACACTGAAGCTTTCTTT.

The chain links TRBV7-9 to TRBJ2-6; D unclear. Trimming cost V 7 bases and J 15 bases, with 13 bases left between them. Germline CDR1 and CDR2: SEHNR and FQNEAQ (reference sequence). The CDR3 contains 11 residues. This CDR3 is CASNPLVGLTF. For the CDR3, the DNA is TGTGCCAGCAATCCCCTCGTTGGCCTGACTTTC.

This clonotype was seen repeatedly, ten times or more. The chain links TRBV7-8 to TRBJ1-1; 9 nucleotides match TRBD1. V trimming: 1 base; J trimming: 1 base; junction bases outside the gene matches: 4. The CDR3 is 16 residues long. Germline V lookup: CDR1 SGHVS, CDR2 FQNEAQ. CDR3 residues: CASSLGMTGGNTEAFF. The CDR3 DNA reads TGTGCCAGCAGCTTAGGGATGACAGGGGGGAACACTGAAGCTTTCTTT.

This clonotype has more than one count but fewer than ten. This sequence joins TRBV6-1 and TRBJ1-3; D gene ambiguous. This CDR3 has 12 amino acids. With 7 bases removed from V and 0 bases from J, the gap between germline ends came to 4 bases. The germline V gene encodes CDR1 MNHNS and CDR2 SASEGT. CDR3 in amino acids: CASTLSGNTIYF. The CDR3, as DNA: TGTGCCAGCACCCTCTCTGGAAACACCATATATTTT.

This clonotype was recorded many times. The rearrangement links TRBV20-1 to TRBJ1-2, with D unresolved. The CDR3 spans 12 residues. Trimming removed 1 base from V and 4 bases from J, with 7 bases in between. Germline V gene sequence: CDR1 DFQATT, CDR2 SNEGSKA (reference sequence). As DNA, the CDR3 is TGCAGTGCTAGAGGGACTTCCTATGGCTACACCTTC. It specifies CSARGTSYGYTF.

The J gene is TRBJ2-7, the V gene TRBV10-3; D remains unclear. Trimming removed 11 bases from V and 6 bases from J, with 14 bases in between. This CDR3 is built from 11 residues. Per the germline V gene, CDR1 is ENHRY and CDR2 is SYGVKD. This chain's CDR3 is CAVQGPREQYF. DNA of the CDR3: TGTGCCGTTCAAGGCCCCCGCGAGCAGTACTTC.

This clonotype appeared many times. The CDR3 is CASSSGDRNEKLFF. As DNA, the CDR3 is TGTGCCAGCAGTTCAGGGGACAGGAATGAAAAACTGTTTTTT. The J gene is TRBJ1-4, the V gene TRBV28, with TRBD1 matching 8 bases. CDR3 length equals 14 residues. V lost 4 bases, J lost 5 bases, and 3 bases stayed unmatched. In germline, CDR1 is MDHEN, CDR2 SYDVKM.

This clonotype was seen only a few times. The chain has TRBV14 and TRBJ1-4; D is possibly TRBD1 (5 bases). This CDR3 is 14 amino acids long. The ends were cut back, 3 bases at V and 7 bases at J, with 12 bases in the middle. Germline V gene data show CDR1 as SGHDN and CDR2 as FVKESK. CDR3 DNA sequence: TGTGCCAGCAGCCACGGGACCAGTGGTGAAAAACTGTTTTTT. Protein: CASSHGTSGEKLFF.